The rows below give T cell receptor beta chains drawn from one sample of a study of cytomegalovirus exposure and HLA in healthy donors. The data were produced by immunoSEQ multiplex PCR, yet TCRdb's version contains in-frame clones alone and is incomplete. Of some 140,000 clones listed, around 84% are singletons. The sample taken for sequencing was PBMCs. The receptors shown here come from a human donor in good health. CDR3s include the opening cysteine and the closing phenylalanine or tryptophan. D genes are given only for firm matches. A row's size may be missing; if present it is once, few, many or a size class.

v_call	clone_size	j_call	d_call	cdr3_aa	cdr3_nt
TRBV5-6	-	TRBJ2-3	TRBD2	CASSLALAGVVEITDTQYF	TGTGCCAGCAGCTTGGCGCTAGCGGGGGTAGTTGAAATCACAGATACGCAGTATTTT
TRBV5-4	-	TRBJ2-5	TRBD2	CASSWASGQETQYF	TGTGCCAGCAGCTGGGCTAGCGGCCAAGAGACCCAGTACTTC
TRBV18	few	TRBJ1-2	-	CASSPRTETNYGYTF	TGTGCCAGCTCACCCCGGACAGAGACTAACTATGGCTACACCTTC
TRBV5-6	few	TRBJ2-3	-	CASSLVLTDTQYF	TGTGCCAGCAGCTTGGTCCTCACAGATACGCAGTATTTT
TRBV6-5	-	TRBJ1-1	-	CASRRGRAHTEAFF	TGTGCCAGCAGAAGGGGGAGGGCGCACACTGAAGCTTTCTTT
TRBV4-1	-	TRBJ2-2	TRBD2	CASSQARGRANGELFF	TGCGCCAGCAGCCAAGCCCGTGGGAGGGCCAACGGGGAGCTGTTTTTT
TRBV6-1	-	TRBJ1-5	TRBD1	CASSADRAPNQPQHF	TGTGCCAGCAGTGCGGACAGGGCCCCTAATCAGCCCCAGCATTTT
TRBV15	-	TRBJ2-2	TRBD2	CATRIAGVTGELFF	TGTGCCACCAGAATAGCGGGAGTCACCGGGGAGCTGTTTTTT
TRBV7-2	-	TRBJ2-1	-	CASSPRGYNEQFF	TGTGCCAGCAGCCCCAGGGGCTACAATGAGCAGTTCTTC
TRBV4-1	-	TRBJ2-7	-	CASSQVVAYEQYF	TGCGCCAGCAGCCAAGTCGTAGCCTACGAGCAGTACTTC
TRBV28	-	TRBJ2-1	TRBD1	CASTPGDSYNEQFF	TGTGCCAGCACCCCCGGGGACAGCTACAATGAGCAGTTCTTC
TRBV30	-	TRBJ1-5	-	CAWSVTDNQPQHF	TGTGCCTGGAGTGTAACAGACAATCAGCCCCAGCATTTT
TRBV4-2	-	TRBJ2-5	TRBD2	CASSQEAWRGVLETQYF	TGTGCCAGCAGCCAAGAAGCCTGGCGGGGGGTATTAGAGACCCAGTACTTC
TRBV30	-	TRBJ1-5	-	CAWSAGSQPQHF	TGTGCCTGGAGCGCCGGGAGTCAGCCCCAGCATTTT
TRBV29-1	-	TRBJ2-5	-	CSPFRAAEETQYF	TGCAGCCCATTCAGGGCAGCAGAAGAGACCCAGTACTTC
TRBV7-2	few	TRBJ2-2	TRBD2	CASSSEPTSGTAGELFF	TGTGCCAGCAGCTCAGAACCGACTAGCGGGACGGCCGGGGAGCTGTTTTTT
TRBV4-1	-	TRBJ1-1	-	CASSQDLRENTEAFF	TGCGCCAGCAGCCAAGATTTGAGGGAGAACACTGAAGCTTTCTTT
TRBV4-1	-	TRBJ1-1	TRBD1	CASSRGQGAFF	TGCGCCAGCAGCAGGGGGCAAGGAGCTTTCTTT
TRBV27	-	TRBJ2-6	TRBD1	CASSSWTGGASGANVLTF	TGTGCCAGCAGTTCCTGGACAGGGGGCGCCTCTGGGGCCAACGTCCTGACTTTC
TRBV28	-	TRBJ2-1	-	CASSLPPGYLVTHSYNEQFF	TGTGCCAGCAGTTTGCCGCCCGGTTATTTAGTTACCCATTCCTACAATGAGCAGTTCTTC
TRBV15	-	TRBJ1-1	TRBD1	CATSRRTGSEAFF	TGTGCCACCAGCAGGAGGACAGGGAGTGAAGCTTTCTTT
TRBV4-2	-	TRBJ2-7	-	CASSQETGYEQYF	TGTGCCAGCAGCCAAGAAACGGGCTACGAGCAGTACTTC
TRBV2	few	TRBJ1-2	TRBD1	CAGGQGADYGYTF	TGTGCCGGGGGACAGGGGGCGGATTATGGCTACACCTTC
TRBV6-5	-	TRBJ1-6	-	CASSPTTDHLSPLHF	TGTGCCAGCAGCCCGACGACAGACCACCTCTCACCCCTCCACTTT
TRBV27	-	TRBJ2-2	-	CASGGTDTTGELFF	TGTGCCAGCGGCGGGACGGACACCACCGGGGAGCTGTTTTTT
TRBV19	-	TRBJ2-7	-	CASRPGASSYEQYF	TGTGCCAGTAGACCGGGAGCTAGCTCCTACGAGCAGTACTTC
TRBV6-6	-	TRBJ1-1	-	CASSLVPSTEAFF	TGTGCCAGCAGTTTGGTCCCTAGCACTGAAGCTTTCTTT
TRBV29-1	-	TRBJ2-3	-	CSVEDSGFSSTDTQYF	TGCAGCGTTGAAGATTCGGGGTTTTCGAGCACAGATACGCAGTATTTT
TRBV2	-	TRBJ1-1	TRBD1	CASKRTGAEAFF	TGTGCCAGCAAGCGGACAGGGGCTGAAGCTTTCTTT